This TCR beta chain was obtained from a study of T cells in localized non-small cell lung cancer. The germline V gene has CDR1 DFQATT and CDR2 SNEGSKA (reference sequence). This CDR3 spans 11 amino acids. V lost 5 bases to trimming and J lost 3 bases, with 8 bases between them. TCRdb's copy holds only in-frame clones and misses some; the assay was immunoSEQ multiplex PCR. The table has fewer than 30,000 clones, about 80% seen once. The receptor's source is a man aged 40 to 69 with stage III lung adenocarcinoma. The specimen comprised peripheral blood mononuclear cells, sampled before any cancer treatment. This chain connects TRBV20-1 to TRBJ2-7, with a tentative D call TRBD1 (5 bases). The CDR3 nucleotides are TGCAGTGCTCCGCAGGGCTACGAGCAGTACTTC. Its protein product is CSAPQGYEQYF.